A selection of T cell receptor beta chains follows, all from one sample in a study of cytomegalovirus exposure and HLA in healthy donors. Repertoires were generated with immunoSEQ multiplex PCR, while TCRdb's copy carries only in-frame clones and drops some. The sample lists some 90,000 clones, 65% to 85% occurring once. Sequencing was performed on PBMCs. The receptors come from a woman in her 70s in good health and CMV-seropositive. The CDR3 runs from the conserved cysteine through the conserved F or W. D genes are given only for firm matches. Clone size is stated in some rows and not others, as once, few, many or a class when expanded.

TRBD1	TRBV5-1	TRBJ1-1	.	CASSRQGLNTEAFF	TGCGCCAGCAGCCGACAGGGGTTGAACACTGAAGCTTTCTTT
TRBD1	TRBV5-4	TRBJ2-2	.	CASSLARTGVRNTGELFF	TGTGCCAGCAGCTTGGCCAGGACAGGAGTCCGGAACACCGGGGAGCTGTTTTTT
.	TRBV9	TRBJ2-7	.	CASSEGGRSSYEQYF	TGTGCCAGCAGCGAGGGGGGGCGGAGCTCCTACGAGCAGTACTTC
TRBD2	TRBV19	TRBJ2-4	.	CATLGGLAGPGRVIQYF	TGTGCCACCCTCGGGGGACTAGCGGGGCCCGGGCGCGTCATTCAGTACTTC
.	TRBV5-1	TRBJ2-1	once	CASSPVADSYNEQFF	TGCGCCAGCAGCCCGGTAGCGGATTCCTACAATGAGCAGTTCTTC
.	TRBV29-1	TRBJ2-7	.	CSVEGTAPEQYF	TGCAGCGTTGAAGGGACAGCCCCCGAGCAGTACTTC
TRBD1	TRBV4-1	TRBJ1-5	few	CASSRDRASNQPQHF	TGCGCCAGCAGCCGGGACAGGGCTAGCAATCAGCCCCAGCATTTT
TRBD1	TRBV15	TRBJ2-3	.	CATSLEQGASGTDTQYF	TGTGCCACCAGCCTAGAGCAGGGGGCAAGTGGGACAGATACGCAGTATTTT
TRBD2	TRBV9	TRBJ2-3	.	CASSVDLITSGSGIDTQYF	TGTGCCAGCAGCGTAGATCTTATAACTAGCGGGAGTGGGATAGATACGCAGTATTTT
.	TRBV6-5	TRBJ2-1	.	CASRATVPGNEQFF	TGTGCCAGCAGGGCGACAGTCCCAGGGAATGAGCAGTTCTTC
.	TRBV7-9	TRBJ2-5	.	CASSFTEGGQTQYF	TGTGCCAGCAGCTTCACAGAAGGGGGACAGACCCAGTACTTC
.	TRBV28	TRBJ1-5	.	CATPGSGNQPQHF	TGTGCCACTCCGGGATCAGGCAATCAGCCCCAGCATTTT
.	TRBV11-1	TRBJ2-2	.	CASTEVTTAANTGELFF	TGTGCCAGCACCGAAGTTACTACTGCCGCGAACACCGGGGAGCTGTTTTTT
.	TRBV7-9	TRBJ2-7	.	CASSLGQGTEQYF	TGTGCCAGCAGCTTAGGCCAGGGAACCGAGCAGTACTTC
.	TRBV6-5	TRBJ1-6	few	CASSWTVNSPLHF	TGTGCCAGCAGTTGGACAGTTAATTCACCCCTCCACTTT
TRBD1	TRBV7-8	TRBJ2-2	.	CASSFLVGTGATGELFF	TGTGCCAGCAGCTTTTTGGTTGGGACAGGGGCCACCGGGGAGCTGTTTTTT
.	TRBV6-5	TRBJ2-5	.	CASSYVVSETQYF	TGTGCCAGCAGTTACGTAGTGTCGGAGACCCAGTACTTC
.	TRBV27	TRBJ1-4	once	CASSPVGGTNEKLFF	TGTGCCAGCAGTCCAGTGGGCGGGACTAATGAAAAACTGTTTTTT
TRBD1	TRBV28	TRBJ2-2	once	CASRPRAGGSTGELFF	TGTGCCAGCAGGCCACGGGCAGGGGGCAGCACCGGGGAGCTGTTTTTT
.	TRBV12-5	TRBJ1-2	once	CASGLVPGGPYGYTF	TGTGCTAGTGGTTTGGTTCCGGGAGGGCCCTATGGCTACACCTTC
TRBD1	TRBV5-4	TRBJ2-1	few	CASTGTGRLSSYNEQFF	TGTGCCAGCACCGGGACAGGAAGATTGAGCTCCTACAATGAGCAGTTCTTC
.	TRBV27	TRBJ1-4	.	CASRGRYEKLFF	TGTGCCAGCAGGGGGCGCTATGAAAAACTGTTTTTT